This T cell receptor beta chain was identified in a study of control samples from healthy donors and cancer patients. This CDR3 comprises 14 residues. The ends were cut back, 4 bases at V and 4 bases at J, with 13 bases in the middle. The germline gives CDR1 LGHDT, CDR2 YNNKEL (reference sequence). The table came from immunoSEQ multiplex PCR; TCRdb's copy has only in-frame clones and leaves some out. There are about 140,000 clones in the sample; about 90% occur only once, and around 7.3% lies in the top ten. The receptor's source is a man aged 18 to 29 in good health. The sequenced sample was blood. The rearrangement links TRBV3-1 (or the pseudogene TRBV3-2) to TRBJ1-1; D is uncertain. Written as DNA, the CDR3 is TGTGCCAGCAGCCCCACGAACTGGGGCACTGAAGCTTTCTTT. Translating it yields CASSPTNWGTEAFF.